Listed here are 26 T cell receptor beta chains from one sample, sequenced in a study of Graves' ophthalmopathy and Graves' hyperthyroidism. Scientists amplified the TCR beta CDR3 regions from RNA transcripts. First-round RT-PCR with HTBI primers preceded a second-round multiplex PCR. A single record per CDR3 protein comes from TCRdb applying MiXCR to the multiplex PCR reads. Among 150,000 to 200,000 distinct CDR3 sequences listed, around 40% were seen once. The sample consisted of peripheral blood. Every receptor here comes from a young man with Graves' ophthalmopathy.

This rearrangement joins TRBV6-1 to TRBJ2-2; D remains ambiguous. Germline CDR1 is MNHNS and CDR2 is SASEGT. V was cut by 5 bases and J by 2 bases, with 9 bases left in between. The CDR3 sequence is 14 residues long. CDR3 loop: CASSPLSNTGELFF. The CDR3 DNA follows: TGTGCCAGCAGTCCCCTCTCCAACACCGGGGAGCTGTTTTTT.

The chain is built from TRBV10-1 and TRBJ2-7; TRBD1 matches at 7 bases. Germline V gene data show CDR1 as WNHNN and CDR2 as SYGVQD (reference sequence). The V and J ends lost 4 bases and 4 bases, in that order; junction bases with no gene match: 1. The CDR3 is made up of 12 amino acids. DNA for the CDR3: TGCGCCAGCAGTGGGACAGGTTACGAGCAGTACTTC. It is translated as CASSGTGYEQYF.

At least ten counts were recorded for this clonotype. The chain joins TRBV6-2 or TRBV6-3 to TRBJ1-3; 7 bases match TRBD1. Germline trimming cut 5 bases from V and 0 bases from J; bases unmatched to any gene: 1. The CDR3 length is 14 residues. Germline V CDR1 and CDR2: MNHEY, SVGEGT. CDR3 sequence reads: CASSTGDSGNTIYF. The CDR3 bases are TGTGCCAGCAGTACAGGGGACTCTGGAAACACCATATATTTT.

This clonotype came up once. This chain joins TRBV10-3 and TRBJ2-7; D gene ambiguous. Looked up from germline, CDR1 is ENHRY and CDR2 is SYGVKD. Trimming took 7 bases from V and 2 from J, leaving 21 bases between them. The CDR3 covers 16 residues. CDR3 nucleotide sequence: TGTGCCATCAAGTCCAGACTTTTCAAAAACCCCTACGAGCAGTACTTC. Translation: CAIKSRLFKNPYEQYF.

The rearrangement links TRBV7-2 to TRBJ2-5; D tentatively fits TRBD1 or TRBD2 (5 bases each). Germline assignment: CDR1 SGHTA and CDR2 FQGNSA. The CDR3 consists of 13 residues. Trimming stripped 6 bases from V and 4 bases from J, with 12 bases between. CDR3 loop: CASRPYGGETQYF. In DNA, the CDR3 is TGTGCCAGCAGACCATATGGGGGAGAGACCCAGTACTTC.

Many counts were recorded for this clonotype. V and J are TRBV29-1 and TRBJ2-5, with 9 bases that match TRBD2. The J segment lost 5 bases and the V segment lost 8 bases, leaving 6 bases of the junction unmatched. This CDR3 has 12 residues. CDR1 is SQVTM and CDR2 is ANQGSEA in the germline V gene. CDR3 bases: TGCAGCTTTAGCGGGAGTCTTGAGACCCAGTACTTC. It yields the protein CSFSGSLETQYF.

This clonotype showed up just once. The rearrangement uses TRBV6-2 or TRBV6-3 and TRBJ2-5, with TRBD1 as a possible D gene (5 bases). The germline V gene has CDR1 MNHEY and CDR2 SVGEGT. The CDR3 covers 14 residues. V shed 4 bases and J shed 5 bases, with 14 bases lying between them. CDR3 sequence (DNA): TGTGCCAGCAGTTCGGCCAGGGTTCGGGAGACCCAGTACTTC. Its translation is CASSSARVRETQYF.

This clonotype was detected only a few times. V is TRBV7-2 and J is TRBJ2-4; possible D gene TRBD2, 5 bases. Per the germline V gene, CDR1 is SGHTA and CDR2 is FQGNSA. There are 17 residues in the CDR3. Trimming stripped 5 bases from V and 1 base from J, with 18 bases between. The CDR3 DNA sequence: TGTGCCAGCAGCGGCGAGGGCAGCGCTTATGCCAAAAACATTCAGTACTTC. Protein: CASSGEGSAYAKNIQYF.

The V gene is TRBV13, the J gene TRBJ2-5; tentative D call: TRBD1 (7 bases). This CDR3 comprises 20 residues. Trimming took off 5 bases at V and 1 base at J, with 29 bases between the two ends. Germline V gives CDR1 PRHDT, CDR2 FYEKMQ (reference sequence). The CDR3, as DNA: TGTGCCAGCAGCCTACCGGGACAGAGAGCCTTTAGCGGAACCCAAGAGACCCAGTACTTC. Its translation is CASSLPGQRAFSGTQETQYF.

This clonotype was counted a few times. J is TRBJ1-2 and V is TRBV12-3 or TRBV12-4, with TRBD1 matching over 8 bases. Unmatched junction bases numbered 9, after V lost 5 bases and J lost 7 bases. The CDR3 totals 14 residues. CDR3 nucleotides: TGTGCCAGCAGTCCGACAGGGGCAACAGTTGGCTACACCTTC. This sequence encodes CASSPTGATVGYTF.

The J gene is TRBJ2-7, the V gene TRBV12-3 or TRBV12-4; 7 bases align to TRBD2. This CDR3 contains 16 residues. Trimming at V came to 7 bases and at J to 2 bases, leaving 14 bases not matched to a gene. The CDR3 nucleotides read TGTGCCAGCACCAGAGGGGCTAGCGGTACCACCTACGAGCAGTACTTC. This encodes CASTRGASGTTYEQYF.

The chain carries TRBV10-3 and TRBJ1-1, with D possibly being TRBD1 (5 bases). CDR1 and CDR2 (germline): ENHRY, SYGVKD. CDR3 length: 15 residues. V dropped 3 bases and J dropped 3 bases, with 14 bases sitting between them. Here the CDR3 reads CAISDVEQGYTEAFF. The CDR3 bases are TGTGCCATCAGTGACGTAGAGCAGGGTTACACTGAAGCTTTCTTT.

This CDR3 reads CASSRLDNTEAFF. In DNA form, the CDR3 reads TGTGCCAGCAGCCGATTGGATAACACTGAAGCTTTCTTT. This sequence joins TRBV6-2 or TRBV6-3 and TRBJ1-1, with no clear D. CDR1 MNHEY and CDR2 SVGEGT come from the germline V gene. The CDR3 loop spans 13 amino acids. V dropped 6 bases and J dropped 2 bases, with 10 bases sitting between them.

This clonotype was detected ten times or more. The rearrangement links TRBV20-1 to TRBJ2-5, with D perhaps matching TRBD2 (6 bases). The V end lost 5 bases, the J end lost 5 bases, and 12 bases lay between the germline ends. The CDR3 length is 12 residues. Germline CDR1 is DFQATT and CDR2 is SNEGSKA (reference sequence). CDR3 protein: CSAPRAGETQYF. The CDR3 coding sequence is TGCAGTGCTCCCCGGGCGGGGGAGACCCAGTACTTC.

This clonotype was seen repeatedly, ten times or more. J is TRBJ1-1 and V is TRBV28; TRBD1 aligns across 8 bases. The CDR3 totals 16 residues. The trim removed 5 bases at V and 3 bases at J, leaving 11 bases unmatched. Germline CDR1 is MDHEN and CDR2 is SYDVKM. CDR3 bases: TGTGCCAGCAGTCTCCTCCAGGGGGCTGGGGACACTGAAGCTTTCTTT. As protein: CASSLLQGAGDTEAFF.

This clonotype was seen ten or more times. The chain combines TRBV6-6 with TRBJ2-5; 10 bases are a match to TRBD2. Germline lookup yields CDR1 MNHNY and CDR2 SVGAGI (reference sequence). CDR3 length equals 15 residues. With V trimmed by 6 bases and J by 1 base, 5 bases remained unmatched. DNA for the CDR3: TGTGCCAGCAGACCCTCTAGCGGGAGCCAAGAGACCCAGTACTTC. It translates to CASRPSSGSQETQYF.

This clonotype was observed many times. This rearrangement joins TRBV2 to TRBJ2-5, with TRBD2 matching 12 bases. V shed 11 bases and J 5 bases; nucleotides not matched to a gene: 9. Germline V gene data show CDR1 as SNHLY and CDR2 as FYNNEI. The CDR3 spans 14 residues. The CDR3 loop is CAGSPTSGSETQYF. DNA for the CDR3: TGTGCCGGGTCTCCGACTAGCGGGAGTGAGACCCAGTACTTC. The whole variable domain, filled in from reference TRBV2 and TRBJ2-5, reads EPEVTQTPSHQVTQMGQEVILRCVPISNHLYFYWYRQILGQKVEFLVSFYNNEISEKSEIFDDQFSVERPDGSNFTLKIRSTKLEDSAMYFCAGSPTSGSETQYFGPGTRLLVL.

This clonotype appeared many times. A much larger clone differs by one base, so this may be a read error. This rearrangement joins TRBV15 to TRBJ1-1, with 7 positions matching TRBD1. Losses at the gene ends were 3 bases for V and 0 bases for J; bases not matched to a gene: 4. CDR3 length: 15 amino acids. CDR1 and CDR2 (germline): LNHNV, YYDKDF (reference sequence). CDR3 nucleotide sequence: TGTGCCACCAGCAGGGGCGGGACAGTGAACACTGAAGCTTTCTTT. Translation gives CATSRGGTVNTEAFF.

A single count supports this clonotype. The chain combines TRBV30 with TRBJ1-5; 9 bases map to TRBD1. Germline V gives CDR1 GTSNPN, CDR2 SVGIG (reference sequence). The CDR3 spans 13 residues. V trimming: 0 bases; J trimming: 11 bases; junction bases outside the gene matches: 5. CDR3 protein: CAWSVGQGGTQHF. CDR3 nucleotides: TGTGCCTGGAGTGTGGGACAGGGTGGAACCCAGCATTTT.

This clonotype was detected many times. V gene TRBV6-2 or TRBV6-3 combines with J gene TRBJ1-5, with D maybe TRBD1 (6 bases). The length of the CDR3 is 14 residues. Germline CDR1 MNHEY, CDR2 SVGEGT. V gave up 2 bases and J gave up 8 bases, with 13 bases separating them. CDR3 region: CASSYVGGSEPQHF. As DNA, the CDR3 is TGTGCCAGCAGTTACGTGGGGGGCTCCGAGCCCCAGCATTTT.

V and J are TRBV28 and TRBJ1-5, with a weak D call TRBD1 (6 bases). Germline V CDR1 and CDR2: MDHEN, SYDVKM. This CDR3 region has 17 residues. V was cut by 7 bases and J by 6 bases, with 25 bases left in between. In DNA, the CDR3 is TGTGCCAGCACTATTGGGGGCCGCAGACGGTTAGGTCAGCCCCAGCATTTT. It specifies CASTIGGRRRLGQPQHF.

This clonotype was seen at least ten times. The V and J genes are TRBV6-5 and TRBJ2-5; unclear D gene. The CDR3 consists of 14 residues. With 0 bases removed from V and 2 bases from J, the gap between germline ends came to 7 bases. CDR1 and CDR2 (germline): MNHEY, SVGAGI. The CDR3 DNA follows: TGTGCCAGCAGTTACTCGACGAGGCAAGAGACCCAGTACTTC. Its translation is CASSYSTRQETQYF.

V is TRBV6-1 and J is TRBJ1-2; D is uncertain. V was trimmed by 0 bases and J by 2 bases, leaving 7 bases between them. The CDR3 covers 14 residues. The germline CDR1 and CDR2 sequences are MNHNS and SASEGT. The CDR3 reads CASSEAIVNYGYTF. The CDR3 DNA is TGTGCCAGCAGTGAAGCAATAGTAAACTATGGCTACACCTTC.

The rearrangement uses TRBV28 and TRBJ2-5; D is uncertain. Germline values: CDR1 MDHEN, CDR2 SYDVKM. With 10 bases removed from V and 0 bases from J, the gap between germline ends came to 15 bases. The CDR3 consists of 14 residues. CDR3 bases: TGTGCCACCACAACCCCTATGAACCAAGAGACCCAGTACTTC. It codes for CATTTPMNQETQYF.

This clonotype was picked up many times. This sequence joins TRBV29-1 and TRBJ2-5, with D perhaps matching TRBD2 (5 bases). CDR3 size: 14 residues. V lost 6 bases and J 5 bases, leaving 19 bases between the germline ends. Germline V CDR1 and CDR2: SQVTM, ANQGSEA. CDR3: CSVGVAQSGETQYF. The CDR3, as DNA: TGCAGCGTCGGGGTGGCTCAGTCCGGGGAGACCCAGTACTTC. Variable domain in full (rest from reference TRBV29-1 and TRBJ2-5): SAVISQKPSRDICQRGTSLTIQCQVDSQVTMMFWYRQQPGQSLTLIATANQGSEATYESGFVIDKFPISRPNLTFSTLTVSNMSPEDSSIYLCSVGVAQSGETQYFGPGTRLLVL.

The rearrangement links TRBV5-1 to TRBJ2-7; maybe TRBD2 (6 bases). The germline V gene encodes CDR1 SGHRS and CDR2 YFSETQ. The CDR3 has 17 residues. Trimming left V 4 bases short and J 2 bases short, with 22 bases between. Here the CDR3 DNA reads TGCGCCAGCAGCCTGGGGGGTTCGGCGGGATCCCCCTACGAGCAGTACTTC. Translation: CASSLGGSAGSPYEQYF.